Listed below are T cell receptor beta chains from one sample, sequenced in a study of T cell repertoires in aging, cancer and after chemotherapy. A single record per CDR3 protein comes from TCRdb applying MiXCR to the multiplex PCR reads. The sample contains 3,500 to 4,500 distinct CDR3 sequences, roughly 25% of which appear only once. The sequencing sample was made of blood. The origin of the receptors is a human donor in good health. The donor label of this sample is uncertain. Each CDR3 is given with its conserved first and last residue. A D gene is named only where the DNA matches it firmly. Clone size is stated in some rows and not others, as once, few, many or a class when expanded.

V: TRBV6-5; length: 16; J: TRBJ1-5; D: TRBD1; size: -; CDR3: CASSSLRGLGNQPQHF; DNA: TGTGCCAGCAGTTCATTAAGGGGGCTAGGCAATCAGCCCCAGCATTTT
V: TRBV5-4; length: 16; J: TRBJ1-1; D: -; size: few; CDR3: CASSLGGAGRGTEAFF; DNA: TGTGCCAGCAGCTTGGGCGGAGCCGGGAGGGGCACTGAAGCTTTCTTT
V: TRBV20-1; length: 13; J: TRBJ2-7; D: -; size: few; CDR3: CSARKGPGYEQYF; DNA: TGCAGTGCTAGGAAGGGCCCTGGCTACGAGCAGTACTTC
V: TRBV27; length: 14; J: TRBJ1-2; D: TRBD1; size: medium-sized; CDR3: CASSPSGQGRGYTF; DNA: TGTGCCAGCAGTCCAAGCGGACAGGGAAGGGGCTACACCTTC
V: TRBV7-9; length: 13; J: TRBJ2-7; D: TRBD1; size: -; CDR3: CASSSGTGGEQYF; DNA: TGTGCCAGCAGCTCCGGGACAGGGGGCGAGCAGTACTTC
V: TRBV27; length: 13; J: TRBJ1-1; D: -; size: medium-sized; CDR3: CASSYGKGTEAFF; DNA: TGTGCCAGCAGTTACGGGAAGGGGACTGAAGCTTTCTTT
V: TRBV24-1; length: 14; J: TRBJ2-5; D: -; size: -; CDR3: CATSRGPSQETQYF; DNA: TGTGCCACCAGTAGGGGACCCTCCCAAGAGACCCAGTACTTC
V: TRBV6-1; length: 12; J: TRBJ2-7; D: -; size: large; CDR3: CASSDGDYEQYF; DNA: TGTGCCAGCAGTGATGGGGACTACGAGCAGTACTTC
V: TRBV5-6; length: 16; J: TRBJ1-6; D: -; size: medium-sized; CDR3: CASSWAGTQRLSPLHF; DNA: TGTGCCAGCAGCTGGGCCGGGACACAAAGGCTCTCACCCCTCCACTTT
V: TRBV27; length: 16; J: TRBJ2-5; D: -; size: medium-sized; CDR3: CASSLVAVRIQETQYF; DNA: TGTGCCAGCAGTTTGGTAGCGGTTCGAATCCAAGAGACCCAGTACTTC
V: TRBV18; length: 14; J: TRBJ1-5; D: -; size: -; CDR3: CASSPGLERQPQHF; DNA: TGTGCCAGCTCCCCGGGACTTGAAAGGCAGCCCCAGCATTTT
V: TRBV5-4; length: 13; J: TRBJ2-1; D: -; size: medium-sized; CDR3: CASRETRNNEQFF; DNA: TGTGCCAGCAGAGAGACACGAAACAATGAGCAGTTCTTC
V: TRBV5-4; length: 15; J: TRBJ1-2; D: -; size: few; CDR3: CASSEPGSRGYGYTF; DNA: TGTGCCAGCAGTGAACCAGGGTCAAGGGGCTATGGCTACACCTTC
V: TRBV6-6; length: 12; J: TRBJ1-6; D: TRBD1; size: few; CDR3: CATGQGNSPLHF; DNA: TGTGCCACGGGACAGGGTAATTCACCCCTCCACTTT
V: TRBV5-3; length: 13; J: TRBJ2-2; D: TRBD1; size: medium-sized; CDR3: CARSHRGLRELFF; DNA: TGTGCCAGAAGTCACAGGGGGCTCAGGGAGCTGTTTTTT
V: TRBV13; length: 13; J: TRBJ1-2; D: -; size: once; CDR3: CASESQGSYGYTF; DNA: TGTGCCAGCGAGTCCCAGGGCAGCTATGGCTACACCTTC
V: TRBV6-2/TRBV6-3; length: 13; J: TRBJ1-5; D: -; size: few; CDR3: CASSVDGGQPQHF; DNA: TGTGCCAGCAGTGTTGATGGGGGGCAGCCCCAGCATTTT
V: TRBV11-3; length: 14; J: TRBJ2-7; D: -; size: -; CDR3: CASSLRDTSYEQYF; DNA: TGTGCCAGCAGCTTACGGGACACTTCCTACGAGCAGTACTTC
V: TRBV7-6; length: 15; J: TRBJ2-1; D: TRBD1; size: few; CDR3: CASSHGGTGGHEQFF; DNA: TGTGCCAGCAGCCACGGCGGGACAGGGGGCCATGAGCAGTTCTTC
V: TRBV11-2; length: 14; J: TRBJ2-1; D: -; size: few; CDR3: CASSGYREGNEQFF; DNA: TGTGCCAGCAGCGGCTACAGGGAAGGCAATGAGCAGTTCTTC
V: TRBV19; length: 13; J: TRBJ1-2; D: TRBD1; size: medium-sized; CDR3: CASSILTGGHYTF; DNA: TGTGCCAGTAGTATTTTGACAGGGGGACACTACACCTTC
V: TRBV4-2; length: 14; J: TRBJ1-3; D: -; size: -; CDR3: CASSQDPHRNTIYF; DNA: TGCGCCAGCAGCCAAGATCCCCATCGAAACACCATATATTTT
V: TRBV9; length: 17; J: TRBJ2-3; D: -; size: -; CDR3: CASSAGVGQGITDTQYF; DNA: TGTGCCAGCAGCGCCGGGGTGGGGCAGGGGATCACAGATACGCAGTATTTT
V: TRBV7-9; length: 16; J: TRBJ2-3; D: -; size: -; CDR3: CAIGGTVASSTDTQYF; DNA: TGTGCCATCGGGGGGACAGTGGCCTCTAGCACAGATACGCAGTATTTT